What follows are 26 T cell receptor beta chains derived from one specimen sequenced in a study of T cell repertoires in cytomegalovirus infection. Using its own MiXCR run on the reads, TCRdb lists one record per CDR3 protein. The sample yields hundreds of thousands of distinct CDR3 sequences, roughly a quarter seen once. Sequencing input: CD8+ T cells from PBMCs. These receptors all stem from a human donor in good health (CMV status not recorded). Some clones in this sample may be carry-over from other donors' samples.

V usage is TRBV7-6 and J usage is TRBJ1-5; 10 bases match TRBD1. Trimming at V came to 4 bases and at J to 4 bases, leaving 7 bases not matched to a gene. The CDR3 is 16 residues long. Germline lookup yields CDR1 SGHVS and CDR2 FNYEAQ. CDR3 nucleotide sequence: TGTGCCAGCAGCTCTCCGGGACAGGGGATAAATCAGCCCCAGCATTTT. Amino acid sequence: CASSSPGQGINQPQHF.

The chain couples TRBV27 to TRBJ2-1, with D uncertain. V lost 2 bases, J lost 9 bases, and 14 bases lay in between. The CDR3 length is 14 residues. Germline lookup yields CDR1 MNHEY and CDR2 SMNVEV (reference sequence). The CDR3 reads CASSLLTPLSEQFF. In nucleotides, the CDR3 is TGTGCCAGCAGTTTACTAACCCCCCTCTCTGAGCAGTTCTTC.

This clonotype was observed a few times. V usage is TRBV27 and J usage is TRBJ1-5; 9 bases match TRBD1. The ends lost 4 bases at V and 7 bases at J; junction bases unmatched: 8. CDR1 is MNHEY, CDR2 SMNVEV, per germline (reference sequence). The CDR3 extends over 15 amino acids. This chain's CDR3 is CASSSPGQGIQPQHF. The CDR3 DNA is TGTGCCAGCAGTTCGCCCGGACAGGGGATACAGCCCCAGCATTTT.

This sequence joins TRBV2 and TRBJ2-1, with a possible D match to TRBD1 (6 bases). In germline, CDR1 is SNHLY, CDR2 FYNNEI. V was shortened by 5 bases and J by 9 bases, with 14 bases between the two germline ends. The CDR3 has 13 residues. The CDR3: CASSRQVGSEQFF. In DNA, the CDR3 is TGTGCCAGCAGTCGACAGGTTGGGAGTGAGCAGTTCTTC.

Comments on this clonotype: This CDR3 is missing its conserved last phenylalanine or tryptophan, likely due to a read error. The DNA is omitted, as the CDR3 cannot be located on it reliably, and the CDR3 follows TCRdb's listing. This rearrangement joins TRBV14 to TRBJ2-1; the table assigns TRBD1, which was not confirmed against the DNA. Ends included, the CDR3 has 12 residues. Germline V lookup: CDR1 SGHDN, CDR2 FVKESK. The chain's CDR3 is CASSPIGRPGSL.

This clonotype was counted a few times. The rearrangement links TRBV6-2 or TRBV6-3 to TRBJ2-1; either TRBD1 or TRBD2 may fit D (5 bases each). V was trimmed by 6 bases and J by 9 bases, leaving 12 bases between them. Germline CDR1 is MNHEY and CDR2 is SVGEGT. The CDR3 runs to 12 residues. CDR3 nucleotides: TGTGCCAGCAGAAGAGGGGTGGGTGAGCAGTTCTTC. Encoded protein: CASRRGVGEQFF.

V is TRBV7-9 and J is TRBJ2-2, with D possibly TRBD1 on 6 matching bases. Germline values: CDR1 SEHNR, CDR2 FQNEAQ (reference sequence). This CDR3 region has 16 residues. V gave up 5 bases and J gave up 2 bases, with 15 bases separating them. The CDR3 is CASSLPDRSNTGELFF. CDR3 DNA: TGTGCCAGCAGCCTACCAGACAGGAGCAACACCGGGGAGCTGTTTTTT.

Comment on this clonotype: A much larger clone lies a single base off, so this may be a read error. V usage is TRBV7-2 and J usage is TRBJ2-3; no firm D call. The CDR3 is made up of 14 amino acids. Looked up from germline, CDR1 is SGHTA and CDR2 is FQGNSA. CDR3 in DNA: TGTGCCAGCGCCGGGCAAGGGAAATCAGATGCGCAGTATTTT. Translating gives CASAGQGKSDAQYF.

The V call is TRBV25-1, the J call TRBJ2-1; TRBD2 agrees at 8 bases. This CDR3 region has 15 residues. Germline lookup yields CDR1 MGHDK and CDR2 SYGVNS. The V gene end was trimmed by 3 bases and the J gene end by 4 bases; junction bases not matched to a gene: 5. CDR3 sequence reads: CASSDVAGGYNEQFF. As DNA, the CDR3 is TGTGCCAGCAGTGACGTTGCGGGGGGATACAATGAGCAGTTCTTC.

The CDR3 is CSVPRGSGYTF. The CDR3 DNA reads as TGCAGCGTTCCCAGGGGATCTGGCTACACCTTC. The genes are TRBV29-1 and TRBJ1-2, with D maybe TRBD1 (6 bases). Germline V gene lookup returns CDR1 SQVTM and CDR2 ANQGSEA. The CDR3 totals 11 residues. The V gene lost 5 bases and the J gene lost 7 bases, with 11 bases spanning the gap.

The chain is built from TRBV11-2 and TRBJ1-6, with D uncertain. Germline V gene sequence: CDR1 SGHAT, CDR2 FQNNGV. This CDR3 region has 15 residues. V was trimmed by 7 bases and J by 8 bases, leaving 18 bases between them. CDR3 nucleotide sequence: TGTGCCAGCACCATTTACGGGGATTCACATTCACCCCTCCACTTT. Its protein product is CASTIYGDSHSPLHF.

In this sample, this clonotype turned up a few times. The chain links TRBV29-1 to TRBJ2-3; D gene unclear. The CDR3 extends over 14 amino acids. V shed 8 bases and J shed 0 bases, with 15 bases lying between them. Germline V gives CDR1 SQVTM, CDR2 ANQGSEA. CDR3 residues: CSTEDVTSTDTQYF. CDR3 coding DNA: TGCAGCACCGAGGACGTTACTAGCACAGATACGCAGTATTTT.

This clonotype has more than one count but fewer than ten. J is TRBJ2-1 and V is TRBV19, with 10 positions matching TRBD2. CDR1 and CDR2 from the germline V gene are LNHDA and SQIVND (reference sequence). J gave up 7 bases and V 3 bases, and 3 bases lay outside the gene matches. The CDR3 spans 14 residues. The CDR3: CASSISGGANEQFF. The CDR3 DNA reads as TGTGCCAGTAGTATCAGCGGGGGGGCGAATGAGCAGTTCTTC.

This chain uses TRBV6-8 with TRBJ2-5; TRBD2 matches 13 bases. The CDR3 spans 23 residues. Germline V gives CDR1 MNHGY, CDR2 SAAAGT. J gave up 5 bases and V 6 bases, and 30 bases lay outside the gene matches. The CDR3 protein is CASSPQPGLAGVDHLTSGETQYF. CDR3 bases: TGTGCCAGCAGCCCTCAACCCGGACTAGCGGGGGTGGACCACCTTACCTCTGGGGAGACCCAGTACTTC.

The chain employs TRBV7-9 and TRBJ2-1; D tentatively reads TRBD1 or TRBD2 (5 bases each). This CDR3 contains 16 residues. Trimming stripped 4 bases from V and 2 bases from J, with 15 bases between. Germline CDR1 is SEHNR and CDR2 is FQNEAQ (reference sequence). In DNA, the CDR3 is TGTGCCAGCAGCTCCGGGGACCCTATCCCCTACAATGAGCAGTTCTTC. Translation gives CASSSGDPIPYNEQFF.

This clonotype was counted many times. The CDR3 protein is CASSLTGVEAFF. The CDR3, as DNA: TGTGCCAGCAGCCTGACAGGAGTTGAAGCTTTCTTT. The chain recombines TRBV12-3 or TRBV12-4 with TRBJ1-1, with D possibly matching TRBD1 (6 bases). CDR3 length: 12 residues. Trimming pared 6 bases from V and 7 bases from J, leaving 12 bases between.

The V and J genes are TRBV20-1 and TRBJ2-3; a weak D match, TRBD1 (6 bases). This CDR3 has 13 amino acids. Germline V gives CDR1 DFQATT, CDR2 SNEGSKA (reference sequence). The V end lost 7 bases, the J end lost 2 bases, and 13 bases lay between the germline ends. CDR3 nucleotides: TGCAGTGGTTCGGACAGCTACACAGATACGCAGTATTTT. Protein product: CSGSDSYTDTQYF.

The CDR3 nucleotides read TGTGCCAGCACCATATTCCCAGATACGCAGTATTTT. It yields the protein CASTIFPDTQYF. This chain joins TRBV7-6 and TRBJ2-3; D is unclear. The CDR3 covers 12 residues. Germline V gives CDR1 SGHVS, CDR2 FNYEAQ. Trimming took off 7 bases at V and 4 bases at J, with 9 bases between the two ends.

The chain combines TRBV10-1 with TRBJ1-1; 8 nucleotides match TRBD1. This CDR3 is built from 14 residues. Germline V gene data show CDR1 as WNHNN and CDR2 as SYGVQD (reference sequence). V lost 0 bases to trimming and J lost 7 bases; unmatched junction nucleotides: 4. CDR3 in DNA: TGCGCCAGCAGTGAGTCGGCTACAGGGGGTGAAGCTTTCTTT. Its protein is CASSESATGGEAFF.

The sample holds a few counts of this clonotype. This sequence joins TRBV27 and TRBJ1-2, with a possible D match to TRBD1 (5 bases). Trimming removed 0 bases at V and 2 bases at J, with 13 bases between. The CDR3 length is 16 residues. Per the germline V gene, CDR1 is MNHEY and CDR2 is SMNVEV (reference sequence). In nucleotides, the CDR3 is TGTGCCAGCAGTTTATCAGGAGGGGCGAGCAACTATGGCTACACCTTC. It encodes CASSLSGGASNYGYTF.

A few counts support this clonotype. This chain links TRBV28 with TRBJ1-6; D may be TRBD1 (5 bases). The CDR3 contains 16 residues. The germline V and J ends were trimmed by 3 bases and 8 bases, with 17 bases remaining between them. From germline, CDR1 is MDHEN and CDR2 SYDVKM. The CDR3, as DNA: TGTGCCAGCAGTTTTAGAAGGGGACTGCGCTATTCACCCCTCCACTTT. It specifies CASSFRRGLRYSPLHF.

This clonotype was detected only a few times. The chain is built from TRBV27 and TRBJ1-1; D remains unclear. Germline assignment: CDR1 MNHEY and CDR2 SMNVEV (reference sequence). V lost 3 bases to trimming and J lost 6 bases, with 11 bases between them. This CDR3 has 13 amino acids. This chain's CDR3 is CASSFSKVAEAFF. The CDR3 DNA sequence: TGTGCCAGCAGTTTTAGTAAGGTGGCTGAAGCTTTCTTT.

This clonotype was detected a few times. The chain links TRBV12-3 or TRBV12-4 to TRBJ2-5; 9 bases are a match to TRBD2. There are 15 residues in the CDR3. V was pared by 3 bases and J by 4 bases, with 6 bases of the junction left unmatched. This chain's CDR3 is CASSLQRGALETQYF. The CDR3 bases are TGTGCCAGCAGTTTGCAGCGGGGGGCGTTAGAGACCCAGTACTTC.

The V call is TRBV5-4, the J call TRBJ1-1; D is uncertain. This CDR3 comprises 13 residues. Trimming removed 2 bases from V and 3 bases from J, with 8 bases in between. Germline loops: CDR1 SGHNT, CDR2 YYREEE (reference sequence). This CDR3 reads CASSLVEDTEAFF. The CDR3 DNA is TGTGCCAGCAGCTTAGTGGAAGACACTGAAGCTTTCTTT.

The rearrangement links TRBV6-4 to TRBJ2-1; 7 bases are shared with TRBD2. This CDR3 has 16 amino acids. Trimming at V came to 4 bases and at J to 0 bases, leaving 6 bases not matched to a gene. CDR1 is MRHNA, CDR2 SNTAGT, per germline. This CDR3 reads CASSGVGGSSYNEQFF. The CDR3 bases are TGTGCCAGCAGTGGGGTGGGGGGGAGCTCCTACAATGAGCAGTTCTTC.

In this sample, this clonotype turned up many times. V and J are TRBV6-5 and TRBJ1-1; 10 positions agree with TRBD1. The ends lost 4 bases at V and 7 bases at J; junction bases unmatched: 3. The CDR3 is 13 amino acids. Per germline, CDR1 MNHEY and CDR2 SVGAGI. CDR3 coding DNA: TGTGCCAGCAGTTTTGGACAGGGGGATGAAGCTTTCTTT. Its translation: CASSFGQGDEAFF.